These 2 T cell receptor beta chains were all obtained from the same sample, sequenced in a study of T cell responses to AZD1222 COVID-19 vaccine. The data were produced by immunoSEQ multiplex PCR, yet TCRdb's version contains in-frame clones alone and is incomplete. The repertoire includes about 120,000 clones, just over 85% of them detected once, and approximately 9.6% sits in the top ten. The sequencing here drew on peripheral blood, taken on day 0 of AZD1222 vaccination. All receptors come from an adult in good health.

The chain recombines TRBV5-4 with TRBJ1-2; possible D gene TRBD1, 6 bases. Germline lookup yields CDR1 SGHNT and CDR2 YYREEE (reference sequence). V was shortened by 5 bases and J by 8 bases, with 13 bases between the two germline ends. There are 12 residues in the CDR3. The CDR3: CASRTTGAGYTF. The CDR3 DNA sequence: TGTGCCAGCAGGACCACGGGGGCGGGCTACACCTTC.

The chain links TRBV2 to TRBJ1-5, with D hard to call. This CDR3 comprises 13 residues. Germline V CDR1 and CDR2: SNHLY, FYNNEI. Trimming took 3 bases from V and 4 from J, leaving 7 bases between them. The CDR3 is CASSDGMNQPQHF. DNA for the CDR3: TGTGCCAGCAGTGACGGGATGAATCAGCCCCAGCATTTT.